A single sample is the source of the 15 T cell receptor beta chains below, sequenced in a study of blood T cell repertoires in COVID-19. Data came from immunoSEQ multiplex PCR; TCRdb stores just in-frame clones and leaves some out. Of over 85,000 clones in the sample, roughly 87% were seen once. Sample: peripheral blood. The receptors shown here come from a woman between 50 and 59 years old with COVID-19, enrolled during active disease.

CDR3: CASSLDSGSDTQYF. In nucleotides, the CDR3 is TGCGCCAGCAGCTTGGATTCGGGTTCAGATACGCAGTATTTT. The chain employs TRBV5-1 and TRBJ2-3; D unresolved. Between the trimmed V and J ends, which lost 0 bases and 4 bases, there was a span of 9 bases. The germline gives CDR1 SGHRS, CDR2 YFSETQ. The CDR3 has 14 residues.

The rearrangement uses TRBV6-5 and TRBJ1-1, with D possibly matching TRBD1 (6 bases). Looked up from germline, CDR1 is MNHEY and CDR2 is SVGAGI. This CDR3 has 15 amino acids. Trimming cost V 8 bases and J 2 bases, with 18 bases left between them. The CDR3, as DNA: TGTGCCAGCTGTACCCACAGGGATTTAAACACTGAAGCTTTCTTT. It translates to CASCTHRDLNTEAFF.

The V call is TRBV27, the J call TRBJ2-1; 7 bases map to TRBD2. CDR3 length: 14 amino acids. Germline loops: CDR1 MNHEY, CDR2 SMNVEV (reference sequence). V shed 6 bases and J 4 bases; nucleotides not matched to a gene: 6. Here the CDR3 reads CASSQRGGYNEQFF. Here the CDR3 DNA reads TGTGCCAGCAGCCAGCGCGGGGGATACAATGAGCAGTTCTTC.

This rearrangement joins TRBV20-1 to TRBJ1-2, with unresolved D. Germline V lookup: CDR1 DFQATT, CDR2 SNEGSKA (reference sequence). CDR3 length: 9 amino acids. CDR3 nucleotides: TGCAAGCTAGATTATGGCTACACCTTC. This translates into CKLDYGYTF.

J is TRBJ2-2 and V is TRBV7-6; perhaps TRBD2 as D (5 bases). Germline assignment: CDR1 SGHVS and CDR2 FNYEAQ. This CDR3 region has 16 residues. V dropped 2 bases and J dropped 0 bases, with 10 bases sitting between them. CDR3 in DNA: TGTGCCAGCAGCTTATTGCGAGCGGCGAACACCGGGGAGCTGTTTTTT. Encoded protein: CASSLLRAANTGELFF.

The genes are TRBV24-1 and TRBJ1-1; D is undetermined. Per germline, CDR1 KGHDR and CDR2 SFDVKD. V lost 4 bases and J 5 bases, leaving 10 bases between the germline ends. This CDR3 comprises 13 residues. CDR3 nucleotide sequence: TGTGCCACCAGTGACCCCCCGGGGACTGAAGCTTTCTTT. This encodes CATSDPPGTEAFF.

The rearrangement joins TRBV3-1 (or the pseudogene TRBV3-2) to TRBJ2-4; TRBD1 aligns across 7 bases. This CDR3 has 13 amino acids. Germline assignment: CDR1 LGHDT and CDR2 YNNKEL (reference sequence). Unmatched junction bases numbered 2, after V lost 4 bases and J lost 5 bases. In nucleotides, the CDR3 is TGTGCCAGCAGCCCCGACAGGGAAAACATTCAGTACTTC. Translation gives CASSPDRENIQYF.

This rearrangement joins TRBV21-1 to TRBJ2-2; TRBD1, the D gene given by the table, was not confirmed from the DNA. TRBV21-1 constitutes a pseudogene. CDR3 size: 15 residues. CDR3 sequence (DNA): TGTGCCAGCAGCAAAGTTGGCAGGGAAGGCGGGGAGCTGTTTTTT. This sequence encodes CASSKVGREGGELFF.

V usage is TRBV5-6 and J usage is TRBJ2-2; 13 bases fit TRBD2. Germline CDR1 is SGHDT and CDR2 is YYEEEE. The CDR3 consists of 18 residues. With 5 bases clipped from V and 1 base from J, the junction kept 8 bases outside the gene matches. The CDR3 reads CASRLGLAGVLNTGELFF. In DNA form, the CDR3 reads TGTGCCAGCAGACTCGGACTAGCGGGGGTCCTGAACACCGGGGAGCTGTTTTTT.

This chain links TRBV2 with TRBJ2-7, with no clear D. Germline V gene sequence: CDR1 SNHLY, CDR2 FYNNEI. V was clipped by 6 bases and J by 1 base, with 10 bases between them. The CDR3 covers 13 residues. The CDR3 protein is CASRGMSSYEQYF. CDR3 bases: TGTGCCAGCAGGGGCATGTCATCCTACGAGCAGTACTTC. The entire variable domain, with the rest obtained from reference TRBV2 and TRBJ2-7, is as follows: EPEVTQTPSHQVTQMGQEVILRCVPISNHLYFYWYRQILGQKVEFLVSFYNNEISEKSEIFDDQFSVERPDGSNFTLKIRSTKLEDSAMYFCASRGMSSYEQYFGPGTRLTVT.

The V and J genes are TRBV30 and TRBJ2-3; 14 positions match TRBD2. Germline V gene data show CDR1 as GTSNPN and CDR2 as SVGIG (reference sequence). J lost 6 bases, V lost 5 bases, and 4 bases had no gene match. The CDR3 consists of 14 residues. Here the CDR3 DNA reads TGTGCCTGGGACCGACTAGCGGGGGGGGATACGCAGTATTTT. Translating gives CAWDRLAGGDTQYF. The variable domain in full, with the rest retrieved from reference TRBV30 and TRBJ2-3, is SQTIHQWPATLVQPVGSPLSLECTVEGTSNPNLYWYRQAAGRGLQLLFYSVGIGQISSEVPQNLSASRPQDRQFILSSKKLLLSDSGFYLCAWDRLAGGDTQYFGPGTRLTVL.

The chain uses TRBV30 and TRBJ1-2; 8 bases agree with TRBD1. Germline CDR1 reads GTSNPN; CDR2 reads SVGIG (reference sequence). This CDR3 has 14 residues. V lost 3 bases and J lost 5; bases outside the gene matches: 8. DNA of the CDR3: TGTGCCTGGAGGGGAATGACAGGGGATTATGGCTACACCTTC. Translating it yields CAWRGMTGDYGYTF.

The rearrangement uses TRBV28 and TRBJ1-2; possibly TRBD1 for D (5 bases). The V end lost 2 bases, the J end lost 7 bases, and 11 bases lay between the germline ends. Germline V gene lookup returns CDR1 MDHEN and CDR2 SYDVKM. The CDR3 totals 13 residues. The CDR3 is CASSLAGLSGYTF. DNA of the CDR3: TGTGCCAGCAGTTTAGCAGGGCTTAGTGGCTACACCTTC.

This chain uses TRBV19 with TRBJ1-2, with 10 positions matching TRBD1. Per germline, CDR1 LNHDA and CDR2 SQIVND (reference sequence). The ends lost 9 bases at V and 5 bases at J; junction bases unmatched: 12. The CDR3 runs to 15 residues. The CDR3 spells CASRPTTGGEYGYTF. CDR3 nucleotides: TGTGCCAGCCGGCCCACGACAGGGGGCGAATATGGCTACACCTTC.

The chain has TRBV4-1 and TRBJ2-2, with TRBD2 identical over 12 bases. After removal of 1 base from V and 0 bases from J, the junction contained 9 bases not matched to a gene. The CDR3 has 20 residues. The germline gives CDR1 MGHRA, CDR2 YSYEKL. The CDR3 DNA reads as TGCGCCAGCAGCCAAGCTCTAGCGGGGGGGCCGTTCGCGAACACCGGGGAGCTGTTTTTT. It translates to CASSQALAGGPFANTGELFF.